Given below is one T cell receptor beta chain in context. It has no known antigen specificity. Base qualities are missing; no much larger clone stands one base away. The method behind the library was 5' RACE. For sequencing, an Illumina HiSeq 2000 was employed. A universal primer binding site was introduced by template switching, and a unique molecular identifier was present in the final cDNA, enabling accurate counting of TCR cDNA molecules. Specific primers in the conserved constant-segment region were used to synthesize first-strand cDNA for TCR alpha and beta chains. To control for contamination, every cDNA library carried two barcodes: a SMART-Mk sample barcode plus Illumina barcodes. TruSeq adapter sequences, together with Illumina sample barcodes, were added in two successive PCR steps. The Illumina HiSeq platform was used with custom primers to sequence TCR alpha and beta cDNA libraries. The original pipeline was this. MiGEC processed the raw reads to extract unique molecular identifiers, while MiXCR was used to determine the CDR3 positions. For each individual, recombination models were inferred using an EM algorithm with the repgenHMM and IGoR tools. Shared clonotype analysis was performed with the tcR package in R, normalizing sharing by the product of cloneset sizes. To study raw recombination without the effects of thymic and clonal selection, out-of-frame nonproductive sequences were analyzed. In-frame beta chains were kept once TCRdb had trimmed the public reads at Q25 with fastp and called clones with MiXCR. Each CDR3 protein gets just one entry, which takes the most common genes and DNA from the rows behind it. TCRdb, not the original authors, processed these V and J calls. This sample has some 900,000 distinct CDR3 sequences in its table, and roughly 12% of those were observed once. The biggest ten clones account for around 1.5% of the sample.

The record originates from a study of identical twins (dated by TCRdb to 2016 to 2017). About the study as a whole: To test whether fetal clonotypes persist, this study deep-sequenced TCR alpha and beta repertoires from monozygotic twins, from unrelated adults of various ages, and from cord blood. To rule out contamination, the twin experiments were replicated at different times with different library preparation protocols.

CDR1 and CDR2 (MGHDK, SYGVNS) derive from the germline V gene. The germline ends are 12 bases apart after V is trimmed by 2 bases and J by 5 bases. The cysteine opens and the phenylalanine closes a CDR3 of 15 amino acids. The only DNA kept is the CDR3, 45 bases in frame from the first base. Only healthy Caucasian donors were included. Three pairs of female monozygotic twins, all aged 18 to 29 years, made up the twin cohort. Peripheral blood mononuclear cells were used as the source from which RNA for TCR libraries was isolated. Overall results and qualifications from the work: In monozygotic twins, out-of-frame TCR alpha sharing was systematically underestimated by recombination models, although the models agreed with sharing between unrelated individuals. Invariant T cells such as MAIT and iNKT could partly confound zero-insertion analyses, although diverse VJ usage argued against such confounding for most clonotypes. The excess sharing between twins in beta out-of-frame sequences was weaker because fewer shared sequences reduced the signal-to-noise ratio. Conclusions relied on cross-sectional statistical analysis, since the same donors could not be followed over many years. Abundant cord blood beta clonotypes carried fewer insertions; young adult naive repertoires showed a weaker similar trend, while memory repertoires showed none. Compared with coincidental sharing between unrelated individuals, out-of-frame TCR alpha sequences shared between twins showed an excess of sequences with low generation probability.

The same sample was also studied in work on yellow fever vaccine responses in identical twins. Drawing on the second study: The authors reported that the T cell response to vaccination in identical twins appeared partly convergent and partly personalized. In the study, vaccine-responding T cell clones were precisely tracked in identical twins.

The chain is encoded by TRBV25-1 joined to TRBJ2-2; no confident D gene assignment can be made. The origin of this receptor is a woman between 18 and 29 years old in good health. The material sequenced was PBMCs. The DNA is as follows: TGTGCCAGCAGTGAACCGCGTAGCCCGACCGGGGAGCTGTTTTTT. Its coded protein is CASSEPRSPTGELFF.